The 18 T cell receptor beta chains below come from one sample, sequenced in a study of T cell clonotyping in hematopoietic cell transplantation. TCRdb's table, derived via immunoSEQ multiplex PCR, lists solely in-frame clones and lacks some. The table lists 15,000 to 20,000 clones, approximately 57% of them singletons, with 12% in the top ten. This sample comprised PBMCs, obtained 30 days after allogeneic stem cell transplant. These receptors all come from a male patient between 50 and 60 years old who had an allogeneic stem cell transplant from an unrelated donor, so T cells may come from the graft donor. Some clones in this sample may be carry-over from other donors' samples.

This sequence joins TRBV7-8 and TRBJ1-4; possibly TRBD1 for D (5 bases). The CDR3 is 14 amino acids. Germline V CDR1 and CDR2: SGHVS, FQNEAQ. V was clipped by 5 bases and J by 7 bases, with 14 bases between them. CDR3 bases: TGTGCCAGCAGCGTAGGGGCCTGGAGTGAAAAACTGTTTTTT. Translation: CASSVGAWSEKLFF. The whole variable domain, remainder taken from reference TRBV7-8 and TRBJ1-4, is GAGVSQSPRYKVAKRGQDVALRCDPISGHVSLFWYQQALGQGPEFLTYFQNEAQLDKSGLPSDRFFAERPEGSVSTLKIQRTQQEDSAVYLCASSVGAWSEKLFFGSGTQLSVL.

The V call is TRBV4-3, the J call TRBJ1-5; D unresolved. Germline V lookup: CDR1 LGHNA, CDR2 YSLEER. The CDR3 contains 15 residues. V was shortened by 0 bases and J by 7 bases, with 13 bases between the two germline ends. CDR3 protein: CASSQDGHIPQPQHF. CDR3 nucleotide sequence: TGCGCCAGCAGCCAAGATGGGCATATTCCACAGCCCCAGCATTTT.

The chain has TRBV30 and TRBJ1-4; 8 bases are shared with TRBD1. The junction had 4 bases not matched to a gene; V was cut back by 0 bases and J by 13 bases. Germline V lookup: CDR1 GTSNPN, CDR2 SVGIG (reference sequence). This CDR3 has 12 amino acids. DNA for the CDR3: TGTGCCTGGAGTGTCTACGGACAGGGACTGTTTTTT. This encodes CAWSVYGQGLFF.

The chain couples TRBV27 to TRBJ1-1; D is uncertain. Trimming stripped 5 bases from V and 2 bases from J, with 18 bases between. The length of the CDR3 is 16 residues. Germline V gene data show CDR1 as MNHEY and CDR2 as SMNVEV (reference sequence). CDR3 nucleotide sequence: TGTGCCAGCAGTCCCTACGTGGGCAGATCTAACACTGAAGCTTTCTTT. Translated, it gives CASSPYVGRSNTEAFF.

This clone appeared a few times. The CDR3 spells CASSLLYSNQPQHF. The CDR3, as DNA: TGCGCCAGCAGCCTATTGTATAGCAATCAGCCCCAGCATTTT. The gene calls are TRBV4-1 and TRBJ1-5; D ambiguous. The V gene lost 4 bases and the J gene lost 0 bases, with 7 bases spanning the gap. Germline V gene sequence: CDR1 MGHRA, CDR2 YSYEKL. The CDR3 totals 14 residues.

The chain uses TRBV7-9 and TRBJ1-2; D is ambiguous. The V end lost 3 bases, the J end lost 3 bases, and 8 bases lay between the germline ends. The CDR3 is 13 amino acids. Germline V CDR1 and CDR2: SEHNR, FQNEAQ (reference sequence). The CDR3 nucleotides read TGTGCCAGCAGCTTGCGATCCGACTATGGCTACACCTTC. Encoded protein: CASSLRSDYGYTF.

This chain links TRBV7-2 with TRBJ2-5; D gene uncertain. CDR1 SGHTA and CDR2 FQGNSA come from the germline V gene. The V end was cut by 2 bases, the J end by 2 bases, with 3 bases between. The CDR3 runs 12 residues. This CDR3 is CASSLNQETQYF. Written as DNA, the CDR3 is TGTGCCAGCAGCTTAAATCAAGAGACCCAGTACTTC.

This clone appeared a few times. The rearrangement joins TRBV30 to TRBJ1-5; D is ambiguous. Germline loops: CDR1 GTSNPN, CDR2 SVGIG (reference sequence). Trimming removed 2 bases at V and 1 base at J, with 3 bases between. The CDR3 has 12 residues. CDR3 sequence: CAWSQSNQPQHF. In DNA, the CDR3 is TGTGCCTGGAGTCAGAGCAATCAGCCCCAGCATTTT.

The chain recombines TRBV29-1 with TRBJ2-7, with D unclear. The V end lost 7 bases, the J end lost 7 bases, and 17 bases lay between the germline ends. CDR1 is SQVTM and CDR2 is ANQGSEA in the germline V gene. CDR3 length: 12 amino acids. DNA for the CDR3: TGCAGCGCGGCCTCAAACTTGGGGGAGCAGTACTTC. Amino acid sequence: CSAASNLGEQYF.

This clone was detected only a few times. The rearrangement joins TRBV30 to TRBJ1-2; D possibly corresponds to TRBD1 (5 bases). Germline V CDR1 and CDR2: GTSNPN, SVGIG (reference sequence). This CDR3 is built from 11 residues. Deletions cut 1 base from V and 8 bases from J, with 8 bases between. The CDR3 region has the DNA TGTGCCTGGAGTGGGGGCTTCGGCTACACCTTC. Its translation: CAWSGGFGYTF.

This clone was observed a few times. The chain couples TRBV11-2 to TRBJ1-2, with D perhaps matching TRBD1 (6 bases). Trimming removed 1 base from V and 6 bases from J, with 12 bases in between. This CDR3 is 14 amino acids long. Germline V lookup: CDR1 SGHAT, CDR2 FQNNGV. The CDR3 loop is CASSLGGGLDGYTF. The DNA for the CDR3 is TGTGCCAGCAGCTTAGGAGGGGGGTTGGATGGCTACACCTTC.

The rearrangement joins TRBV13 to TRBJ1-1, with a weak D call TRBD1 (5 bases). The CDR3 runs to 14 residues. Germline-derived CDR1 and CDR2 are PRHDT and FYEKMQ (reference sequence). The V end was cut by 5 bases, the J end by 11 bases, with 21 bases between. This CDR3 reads CASSPGDGAAGAFF. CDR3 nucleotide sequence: TGTGCCAGCAGCCCAGGAGACGGGGCCGCGGGGGCTTTCTTT. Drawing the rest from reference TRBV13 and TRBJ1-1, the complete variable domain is AAGVIQSPRHLIKEKRETATLKCYPIPRHDTVYWYQQGPGQDPQFLISFYEKMQSDKGSIPDRFSAQQFSDYHSELNMSSLELGDSALYFCASSPGDGAAGAFFGQGTRLTVV.

The CDR3 nucleotides read TGTGCCAGCAGCCAAGGCAGGTCACCCCTCCACTTT. Protein product: CASSQGRSPLHF. This chain joins TRBV4-2 and TRBJ1-6, with D uncertain. The CDR3 spans 12 residues. CDR1 LGHNA and CDR2 YNFKEQ come from the germline V gene. Trimming shortened V by 1 base and J by 10 bases, and 5 bases separated the two germline ends.

The CDR3 here is CASTKDSSTDTQYF. Here the CDR3 DNA reads TGTGCCAGCACCAAGGACTCCTCGACAGATACGCAGTATTTT. This sequence joins TRBV9 and TRBJ2-3; tentatively, D is TRBD2 (5 bases). The ends were cut back, 6 bases at V and 3 bases at J, with 14 bases in the middle. Per the germline V gene, CDR1 is SGDLS and CDR2 is YYNGEE. The CDR3 spans 14 residues.

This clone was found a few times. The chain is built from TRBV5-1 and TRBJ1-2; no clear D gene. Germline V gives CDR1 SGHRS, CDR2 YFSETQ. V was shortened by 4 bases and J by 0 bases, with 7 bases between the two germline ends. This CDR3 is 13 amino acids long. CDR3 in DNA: TGCGCCAGCAGCCCGGGAGCTAACTATGGCTACACCTTC. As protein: CASSPGANYGYTF.

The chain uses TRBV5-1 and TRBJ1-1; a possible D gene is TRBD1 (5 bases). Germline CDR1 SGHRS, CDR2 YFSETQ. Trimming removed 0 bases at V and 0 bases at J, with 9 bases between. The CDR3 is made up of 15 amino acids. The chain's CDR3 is CASSLEWGLNTEAFF. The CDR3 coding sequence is TGCGCCAGCAGCTTGGAGTGGGGCCTGAACACTGAAGCTTTCTTT.

The CDR3 spells CAITQPGAHHGYTF. The CDR3, as DNA: TGTGCCATCACCCAGCCGGGGGCGCATCATGGCTACACCTTC. The chain joins TRBV10-3 to TRBJ1-2; a possible D gene is TRBD1 (6 bases). CDR3 length equals 14 residues. V lost 7 bases to trimming and J lost 6 bases, with 18 bases between them. The germline V gene encodes CDR1 ENHRY and CDR2 SYGVKD.

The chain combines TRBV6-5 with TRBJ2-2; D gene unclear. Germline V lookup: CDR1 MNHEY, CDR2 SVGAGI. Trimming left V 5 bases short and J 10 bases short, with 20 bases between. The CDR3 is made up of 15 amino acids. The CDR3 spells CASSRFGSSRAELFF. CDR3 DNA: TGTGCCAGCAGTCGGTTTGGCAGTTCGCGCGCGGAGCTGTTTTTT.